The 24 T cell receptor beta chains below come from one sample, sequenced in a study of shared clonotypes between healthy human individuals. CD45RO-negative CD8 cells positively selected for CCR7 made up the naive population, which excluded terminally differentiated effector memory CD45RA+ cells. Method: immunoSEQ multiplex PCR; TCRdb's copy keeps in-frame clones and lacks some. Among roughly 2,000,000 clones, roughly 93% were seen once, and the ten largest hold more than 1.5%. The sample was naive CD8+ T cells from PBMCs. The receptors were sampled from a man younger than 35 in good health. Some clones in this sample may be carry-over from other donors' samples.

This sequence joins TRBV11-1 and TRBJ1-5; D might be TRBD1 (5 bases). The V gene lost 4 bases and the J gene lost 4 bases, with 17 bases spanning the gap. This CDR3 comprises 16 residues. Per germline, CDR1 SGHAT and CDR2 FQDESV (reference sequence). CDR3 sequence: CASSSRQMGINQPQHF. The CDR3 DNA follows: TGTGCCAGCAGCTCCAGACAGATGGGCATAAATCAGCCCCAGCATTTT.

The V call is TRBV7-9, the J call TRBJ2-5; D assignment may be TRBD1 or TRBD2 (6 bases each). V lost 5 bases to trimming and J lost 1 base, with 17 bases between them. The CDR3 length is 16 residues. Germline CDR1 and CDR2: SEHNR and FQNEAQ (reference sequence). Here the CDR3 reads CASSGLAGTSQETQYF. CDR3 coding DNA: TGTGCCAGCAGCGGTCTGGCGGGGACATCCCAAGAGACCCAGTACTTC.

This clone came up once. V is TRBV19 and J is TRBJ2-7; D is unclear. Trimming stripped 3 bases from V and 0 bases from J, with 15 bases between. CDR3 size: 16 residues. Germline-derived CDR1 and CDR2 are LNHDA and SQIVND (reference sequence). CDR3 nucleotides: TGTGCCAGTAGTATCGGTTTCGGCAGGAGCTCCTACGAGCAGTACTTC. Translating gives CASSIGFGRSSYEQYF.

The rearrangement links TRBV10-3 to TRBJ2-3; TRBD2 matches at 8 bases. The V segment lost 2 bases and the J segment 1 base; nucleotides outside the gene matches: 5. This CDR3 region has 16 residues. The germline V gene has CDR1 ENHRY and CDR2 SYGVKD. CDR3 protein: CAISERGGEGTDTQYF. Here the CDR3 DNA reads TGTGCCATCAGTGAGCGGGGGGGCGAGGGCACAGATACGCAGTATTTT.

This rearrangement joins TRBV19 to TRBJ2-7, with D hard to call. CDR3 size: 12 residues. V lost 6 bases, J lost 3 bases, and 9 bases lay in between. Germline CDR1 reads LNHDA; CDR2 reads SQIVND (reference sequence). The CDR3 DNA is TGTGCCAGTAGCCTTGATTACTACGAGCAGTACTTC. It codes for CASSLDYYEQYF.

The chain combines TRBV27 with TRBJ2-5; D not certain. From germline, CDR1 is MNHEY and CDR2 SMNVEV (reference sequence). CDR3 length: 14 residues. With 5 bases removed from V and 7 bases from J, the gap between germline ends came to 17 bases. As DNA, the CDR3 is TGTGCCAGCAGTGCTGGGCCATTTAAGGCGACCCAGTACTTC. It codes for CASSAGPFKATQYF.

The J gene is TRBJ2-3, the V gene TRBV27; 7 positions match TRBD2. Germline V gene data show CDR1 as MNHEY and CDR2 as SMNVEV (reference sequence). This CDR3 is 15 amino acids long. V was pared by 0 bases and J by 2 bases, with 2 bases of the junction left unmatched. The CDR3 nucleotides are TGTGCCAGCAGTTTATCGCGGGAGATCACAGATACGCAGTATTTT. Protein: CASSLSREITDTQYF.

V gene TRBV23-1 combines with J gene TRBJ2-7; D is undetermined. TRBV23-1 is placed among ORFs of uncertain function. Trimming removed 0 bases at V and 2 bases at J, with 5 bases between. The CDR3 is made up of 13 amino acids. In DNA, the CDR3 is TGCGCCAGCAGTCAATCTTTCCCCTACGAGCAGTACTTC. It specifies CASSQSFPYEQYF.

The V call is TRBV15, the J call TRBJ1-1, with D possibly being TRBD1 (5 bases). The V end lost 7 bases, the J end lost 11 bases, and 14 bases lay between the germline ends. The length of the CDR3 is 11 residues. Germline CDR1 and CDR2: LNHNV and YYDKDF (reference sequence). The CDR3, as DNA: TGTGCCACCACCGGGGGGTATCAGGCTTTCTTT. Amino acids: CATTGGYQAFF.

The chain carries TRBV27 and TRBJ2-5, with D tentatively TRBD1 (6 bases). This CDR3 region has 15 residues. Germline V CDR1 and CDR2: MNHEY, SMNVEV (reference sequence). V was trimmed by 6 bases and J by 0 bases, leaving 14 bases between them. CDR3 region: CASSPAGVYQETQYF. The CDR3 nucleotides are TGTGCCAGCAGCCCGGCAGGGGTGTACCAAGAGACCCAGTACTTC.

The DNA for the CDR3 is TGTGCCAGCAGTGTAGCGGGCAATGAGCAGTTCTTC. Protein sequence: CASSVAGNEQFF. The V gene is TRBV6-1, the J gene TRBJ2-1, with 7 bases that match TRBD2. Germline lookup yields CDR1 MNHNS and CDR2 SASEGT. J lost 6 bases, V lost 4 bases, and 0 bases had no gene match. This CDR3 has 12 residues.

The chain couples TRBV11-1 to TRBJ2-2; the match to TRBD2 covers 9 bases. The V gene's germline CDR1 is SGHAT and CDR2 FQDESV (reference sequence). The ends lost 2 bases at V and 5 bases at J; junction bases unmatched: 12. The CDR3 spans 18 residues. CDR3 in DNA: TGTGCCAGCAGCTTACCGACTAGCGGAGACGGTAGGACCGGGGAGCTGTTTTTT. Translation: CASSLPTSGDGRTGELFF.

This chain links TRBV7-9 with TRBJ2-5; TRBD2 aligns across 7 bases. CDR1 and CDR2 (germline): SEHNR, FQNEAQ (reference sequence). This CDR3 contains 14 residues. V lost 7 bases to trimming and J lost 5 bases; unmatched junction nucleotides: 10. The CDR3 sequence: CASTPAGRVETQYF. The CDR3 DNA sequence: TGTGCCAGCACTCCCGCGGGGAGGGTGGAGACCCAGTACTTC.

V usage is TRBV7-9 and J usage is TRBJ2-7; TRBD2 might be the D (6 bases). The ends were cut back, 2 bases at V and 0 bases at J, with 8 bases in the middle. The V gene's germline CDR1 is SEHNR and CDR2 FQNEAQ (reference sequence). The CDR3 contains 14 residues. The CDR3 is CASSLTAGSYEQYF. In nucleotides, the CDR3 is TGTGCCAGCAGCTTAACAGCGGGCTCCTACGAGCAGTACTTC.

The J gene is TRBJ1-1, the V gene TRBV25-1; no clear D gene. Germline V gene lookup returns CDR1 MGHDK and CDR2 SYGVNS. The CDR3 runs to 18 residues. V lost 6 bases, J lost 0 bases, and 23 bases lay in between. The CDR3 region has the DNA TGTGCCAGCAGCGCTCGACCTCACTTGGATGATATGAACACTGAAGCTTTCTTT. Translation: CASSARPHLDDMNTEAFF.

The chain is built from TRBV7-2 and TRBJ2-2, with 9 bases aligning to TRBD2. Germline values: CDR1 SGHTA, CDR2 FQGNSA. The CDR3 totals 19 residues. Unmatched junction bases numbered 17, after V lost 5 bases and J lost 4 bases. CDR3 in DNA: TGTGCCAGCAGCGCCGCGTTAGCGGGAGATTGGGTGGCCACCGGGGAGCTGTTTTTT. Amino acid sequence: CASSAALAGDWVATGELFF. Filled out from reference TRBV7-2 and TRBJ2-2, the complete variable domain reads GAGVSQSPSNKVTEKGKDVELRCDPISGHTALYWYRQSLGQGLEFLIYFQGNSAPDKSGLPSDRFSAERTGGSVSTLTIQRTQQEDSAVYLCASSAALAGDWVATGELFFGEGSRLTVL.

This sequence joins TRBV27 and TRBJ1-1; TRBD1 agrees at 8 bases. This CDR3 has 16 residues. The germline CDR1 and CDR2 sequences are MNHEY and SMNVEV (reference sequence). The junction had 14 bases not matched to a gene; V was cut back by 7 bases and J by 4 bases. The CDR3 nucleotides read TGTGCCAGCACCGCCAGCTGGGGGACAGGAATCACTGAAGCTTTCTTT. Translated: CASTASWGTGITEAFF.

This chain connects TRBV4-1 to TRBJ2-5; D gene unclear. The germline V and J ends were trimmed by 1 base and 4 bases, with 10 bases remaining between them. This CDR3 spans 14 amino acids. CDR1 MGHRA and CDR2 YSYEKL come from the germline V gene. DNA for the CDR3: TGCGCCAGCAGCCAAGTCACCTCGGTAGAGACCCAGTACTTC. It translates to CASSQVTSVETQYF.

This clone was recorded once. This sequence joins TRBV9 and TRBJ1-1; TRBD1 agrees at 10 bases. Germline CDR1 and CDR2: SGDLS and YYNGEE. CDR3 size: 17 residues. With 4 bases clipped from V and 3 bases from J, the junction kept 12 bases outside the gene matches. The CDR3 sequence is CASSIRDRGNSDTEAFF. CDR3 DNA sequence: TGTGCCAGCAGCATCCGGGACAGGGGTAACTCAGACACTGAAGCTTTCTTT.

The CDR3 loop reads CASNPGTSYEQYF. The CDR3 DNA is TGTGCCAGTAATCCGGGGACTTCCTACGAGCAGTACTTC. The chain couples TRBV19 to TRBJ2-7; D is possibly TRBD2 (6 bases). CDR1 and CDR2 (germline): LNHDA, SQIVND (reference sequence). This CDR3 is built from 13 residues. V shed 7 bases and J shed 1 base, with 11 bases lying between them.

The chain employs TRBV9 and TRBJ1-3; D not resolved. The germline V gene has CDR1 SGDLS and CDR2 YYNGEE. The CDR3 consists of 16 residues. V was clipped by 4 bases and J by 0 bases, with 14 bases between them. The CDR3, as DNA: TGTGCCAGCAGCCCCGCACTGGGGAGCTCTGGAAACACCATATATTTT. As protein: CASSPALGSSGNTIYF.

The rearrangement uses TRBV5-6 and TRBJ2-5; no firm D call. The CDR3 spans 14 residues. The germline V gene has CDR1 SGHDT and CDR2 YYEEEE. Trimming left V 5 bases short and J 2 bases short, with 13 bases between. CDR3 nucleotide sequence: TGTGCCAGCAGTCCTGACCCATCTCAAGAGACCCAGTACTTC. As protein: CASSPDPSQETQYF.

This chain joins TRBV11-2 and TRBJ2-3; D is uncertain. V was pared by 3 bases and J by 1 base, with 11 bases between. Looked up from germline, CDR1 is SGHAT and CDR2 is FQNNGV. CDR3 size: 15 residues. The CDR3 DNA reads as TGTGCCAGCAGCTTCTTTCCCCAGCGCACAGATACGCAGTATTTT. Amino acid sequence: CASSFFPQRTDTQYF. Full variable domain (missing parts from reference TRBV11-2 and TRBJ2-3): EAGVAQSPRYKIIEKRQSVAFWCNPISGHATLYWYQQILGQGPKLLIQFQNNGVVDDSQLPKDRFSAERLKGVDSTLKIQPAKLEDSAVYLCASSFFPQRTDTQYFGPGTRLTVL.

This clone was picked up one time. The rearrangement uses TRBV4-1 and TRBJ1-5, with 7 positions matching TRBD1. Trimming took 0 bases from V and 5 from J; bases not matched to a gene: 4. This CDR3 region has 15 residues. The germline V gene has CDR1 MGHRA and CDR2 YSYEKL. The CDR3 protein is CASSQDTGDDQPQHF. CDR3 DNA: TGCGCCAGCAGCCAAGATACAGGGGACGATCAGCCCCAGCATTTT.